This TCR beta chain was identified during a study of blood T cell repertoires in COVID-19 (dated by TCRdb to between 2020 and 2021). For the wider study: Samples covering the acute and convalescent phases of COVID-19 were provided by collaborators in the United States, Italy and Spain. The repertoires were released in a freely available public database intended as a resource for research on the immune response to SARS-CoV-2. Subjects who had been exposed to COVID-19, were actively infected with it, or had recovered from it provided the deeply sampled blood TCRbeta repertoires that made up the dataset. Nearly every sample came with metadata listing a de-identified subject ID, COVID-19 status, age in years and sex. The material from the prospective study consisted of cDNA or gDNA derived from T cells, B-cell-depleted T cells, or PBMCs. Where HLA class I and class II types were available, the types were taken from metadata supplied by the sample provider, not from assay-based typing. The samples were drawn from the first 160 participants of the ongoing ImmuneRACE study and from some 1,300 subjects provided by 6 global collaborators.

Study-wide conclusions, independent of this receptor: The amount of clinical and demographic metadata varied by source and participant and was provided uncurated.

TCRbeta CDR3 regions were amplified from genomic DNA using the immunoSEQ Assay, a bias-controlled multiplex PCR. As for the original processing: The number of nucleated cells in each sample was estimated from the amplification of reference gene primers within the assay. To quantify the absolute abundance of each unique TCRbeta CDR3 rearrangement, sequence reads were collapsed and filtered. For each sample, productive Simpson clonality was calculated by taking the square root of Simpson's diversity index across productive rearrangements. Held by TCRdb, this immuneACCESS table contains in-frame sequences only and omits some clones. Under half of the omission traces to an unresolved V gene where checked; the cause of the rest is unknown. The V and J calls and clone size come from that table; D and trimming were worked out from the DNA. In all, the sample holds fewer than 100,000 clones, and roughly 85% of those were seen once. In total, the top ten clones hold about 3.8% of the sample.

Compared with germline, V lacks 5 bases and J lacks 0 bases; bases without a gene match: 8. The CDR3, cysteine through phenylalanine, is 15 amino acids long. The CDR3 DNA has 45 bases and is translated from base 1. CDR1 and CDR2, looked up from the germline V gene, are SGHRS and YFSETQ. The collaborating institutions used their own protocols to collect whole blood in K2EDTA tubes. For TCRbeta analysis, collaborators shipped samples in one of three forms: frozen whole blood, isolated PBMCs, or DNA extracted from either of those sample types. Note on this clone: Its antigen is unknown. Base-call qualities are not available, and no considerably larger clone is one nucleotide away.

The sequence is built from TRBV5-1 and TRBJ2-7, with TRBD2 matching 7 junction bases. Sequenced material: peripheral blood. This clonotype was obtained from a man aged 60 to 69 with acute or convalescent COVID-19. The nucleotide sequence is given as TGCGCCAGCAGGTCCCTAGCGGACCTCTCCTACGAGCAGTACTTC. Its coded protein is CASRSLADLSYEQYF.